This TCR beta chain was identified in a study of blood T cells in healthy people across ages. Drawn from each donor were approximately 9.2 milliliters of peripheral blood. After removal of 3 bases from V and 8 bases from J, the junction contained 12 bases not matched to a gene. The CDR3 sequence is 16 residues long. Germline loops: CDR1 LGHNA, CDR2 YSLEER. Combining a sample-barcoded 5' primer with a J-beta primer mix, a second PCR ran for 7 to 11 cycles. Each CDR3 protein is one row after TCRdb ran MiXCR on the 5' RACE reads. This table has around 850,000 distinct CDR3 sequences, around 36% appearing once.

J is TRBJ2-1 and V is TRBV4-3; 8 positions match TRBD1. The sample taken for sequencing was blood. The receptor was isolated from a man between 18 and 35 years old in good health. This CDR3 is CASSHLGQGSSDEQFF. In nucleotides, the CDR3 is TGCGCCAGCAGCCACCTCGGACAGGGAAGTAGCGATGAGCAGTTCTTC.